Below are 30 T cell receptor beta chains sequenced from a single sample in a study of cytomegalovirus exposure and HLA in healthy donors. Researchers ran the PCR with 60 Vbeta and 13 Jbeta primers. Sequencing was performed with immunoSEQ multiplex PCR; in TCRdb, only in-frame clones are kept and a portion is missing. The sample has some 110,000 clones; roughly 76% are singletons. Input material: PBMCs. The receptors originated from a man in his fifties in good health and CMV-seropositive.

V and J are TRBV9 and TRBJ2-3, with D hard to call. Trimming cost V 0 bases and J 6 bases, with 8 bases left between them. CDR3 length: 13 residues. Germline V CDR1 and CDR2: SGDLS, YYNGEE. This chain's CDR3 is CASSVEQQDTQYF. CDR3 DNA: TGTGCCAGCAGCGTAGAACAGCAGGATACGCAGTATTTT.

The chain joins TRBV6-1 to TRBJ1-6; 8 bases fit TRBD1. V trimming: 1 base; J trimming: 3 bases; junction bases outside the gene matches: 2. Looked up from germline, CDR1 is MNHNS and CDR2 is SASEGT. The CDR3 has 16 amino acids. DNA for the CDR3: TGTGCCAGCAGTGAAGTAACAGGGGGCTATAATTCACCCCTCCACTTT. It codes for CASSEVTGGYNSPLHF.

The chain combines TRBV6-1 with TRBJ2-1; 10 bases align to TRBD1. J was trimmed by 6 bases and V by 6 bases; bases with no gene match: 8. Germline V gene sequence: CDR1 MNHNS, CDR2 SASEGT. The CDR3 consists of 15 residues. For the CDR3, the DNA is TGTGCCAGCAGAGGCACCGGGACAGGGGCCAATGAGCAGTTCTTC. Translated: CASRGTGTGANEQFF.

This chain's CDR3 is CASSLAGSAVANTQYF. As DNA, the CDR3 is TGCGCCAGCAGCTTGGCCGGGTCAGCGGTAGCGAATACGCAGTATTTT. The chain carries TRBV5-1 and TRBJ2-3; a possible D gene is TRBD2 (5 bases). Trimming cost V 0 bases and J 7 bases, with 18 bases left between them. The length of the CDR3 is 16 residues. Germline CDR1 reads SGHRS; CDR2 reads YFSETQ.

Only a few counts were recorded for this clone. This sequence joins TRBV11-2 and TRBJ1-1; 12 positions agree with TRBD1. The germline V gene encodes CDR1 SGHAT and CDR2 FQNNGV. This CDR3 contains 16 residues. Losses at the gene ends were 5 bases for V and 4 bases for J; bases not matched to a gene: 8. CDR3 DNA: TGTGCCAGCAGCCCTCGGGACAGGGGGCCGAGCACTGAAGCTTTCTTT. Translating gives CASSPRDRGPSTEAFF.

The table lists this clone with a few counts. V gene TRBV6-5 combines with J gene TRBJ1-5; 7 bases are a match to TRBD1. V lost 4 bases and J lost 2; bases outside the gene matches: 2. The CDR3 has 14 residues. Looked up from germline, CDR1 is MNHEY and CDR2 is SVGAGI. As DNA, the CDR3 is TGTGCCAGCAGTTTAGACAGGGGCAATCAGCCCCAGCATTTT. It yields the protein CASSLDRGNQPQHF.

V and J are TRBV6-5 and TRBJ2-7; TRBD1 is a possible D gene (6 bases). CDR1 and CDR2 (germline): MNHEY, SVGAGI. There are 16 residues in the CDR3. With 0 bases removed from V and 4 bases from J, the gap between germline ends came to 16 bases. Written as DNA, the CDR3 is TGTGCCAGCAGTTACTCTCAGGGGCCAAAACTATACGAGCAGTACTTC. It translates to CASSYSQGPKLYEQYF.

This clone was observed a single time. The V call is TRBV5-1, the J call TRBJ1-2; 10 bases are shared with TRBD1. Germline CDR1 reads SGHRS; CDR2 reads YFSETQ. The CDR3 sequence is 15 residues long. V was clipped by 0 bases and J by 8 bases; unmatched bases: 7. For the CDR3, the DNA is TGCGCCAGCAGCTTGGCCGGGACAGGGGTCGGGGGCTACACCTTC. Translating it yields CASSLAGTGVGGYTF.

The chain has TRBV27 and TRBJ1-2; 9 nucleotides match TRBD1. Germline assignment: CDR1 MNHEY and CDR2 SMNVEV (reference sequence). J lost 4 bases, V lost 6 bases, and 27 bases had no gene match. The CDR3 extends over 21 amino acids. CDR3 DNA sequence: TGTGCCAGCAGCACCGGGGGAACATTGTGGGGACAGGGAAGAGGTCGCTATGGCTACACCTTC. Its translation is CASSTGGTLWGQGRGRYGYTF.

The V and J genes are TRBV7-2 and TRBJ1-2; D unresolved. V dropped 2 bases and J dropped 10 bases, with 14 bases sitting between them. CDR3 size: 13 residues. Germline CDR1 SGHTA, CDR2 FQGNSA. The DNA for the CDR3 is TGTGCCAGCAGCTTACCACCGGGGTGGGACTACACCTTC. Its translation: CASSLPPGWDYTF.

A word on this clone: One end of the junction varies from germline; a read error may be responsible. The V gene is TRBV7-9, the J gene TRBJ2-7, with D hard to call. Germline loops: CDR1 SEHNR, CDR2 FQNEAQ (reference sequence). This CDR3 has 16 residues. The chain's CDR3 is CSSSLVVGRLPYEQYF. The CDR3 DNA reads as TGTTCCAGCAGCTTGGTGGTGGGCAGGCTCCCCTACGAGCAGTACTTC.

V gene TRBV5-4 combines with J gene TRBJ2-1, with 7 nucleotides matching TRBD2. The CDR3 length is 15 residues. Germline CDR1 reads SGHNT; CDR2 reads YYREEE (reference sequence). J lost 6 bases, V lost 2 bases, and 8 bases had no gene match. CDR3: CASSFGTIKSNEQFF. Here the CDR3 DNA reads TGTGCCAGCAGCTTTGGGACTATTAAGAGCAATGAGCAGTTCTTC.

The sample holds one count of this clone. The V call is TRBV4-2, the J call TRBJ2-3; D perhaps matches TRBD2 (6 bases). This CDR3 is 15 amino acids long. Deletions cut 1 base from V and 3 bases from J, with 11 bases between. Germline V CDR1 and CDR2: LGHNA, YNFKEQ. The CDR3, as DNA: TGTGCCAGCAGCCAAGCGGGAGCGGTGACAGATACGCAGTATTTT. Translation: CASSQAGAVTDTQYF.

The chain links TRBV6-4 to TRBJ2-3; 11 nucleotides align to TRBD2. J lost 2 bases, V lost 5 bases, and 3 bases had no gene match. Per germline, CDR1 MRHNA and CDR2 SNTAGT. The length of the CDR3 is 15 residues. This CDR3 reads CASSSSGGSTDTQYF. DNA for the CDR3: TGTGCCAGCAGTTCTAGCGGGGGGTCCACAGATACGCAGTATTTT.

The chain uses TRBV11-2 and TRBJ1-5; 9 bases line up with TRBD1. V shed 1 base and J 5 bases; nucleotides not matched to a gene: 9. The length of the CDR3 is 17 residues. CDR1 SGHAT and CDR2 FQNNGV come from the germline V gene. CDR3 sequence reads: CASSLGAGTGYHQPQHF. CDR3 in DNA: TGTGCCAGCAGCTTAGGGGCCGGGACAGGGTATCATCAGCCCCAGCATTTT.

The rearrangement uses TRBV10-3 and TRBJ2-7, with 8 bases identical to TRBD1. Unmatched junction bases numbered 11, after V lost 6 bases and J lost 7 bases. CDR1 is ENHRY and CDR2 is SYGVKD in the germline V gene. There are 14 residues in the CDR3. CDR3: CAISLNQGAGEQYF. DNA for the CDR3: TGTGCCATCAGCCTAAACCAGGGGGCTGGGGAGCAGTACTTC.

The V call is TRBV2, the J call TRBJ2-3; D possibly corresponds to TRBD2 (6 bases). Germline V gene sequence: CDR1 SNHLY, CDR2 FYNNEI. The CDR3 totals 13 residues. The ends were cut back, 4 bases at V and 2 bases at J, with 7 bases in the middle. CDR3 amino acids: CASSAGVTDTQYF. CDR3 sequence (DNA): TGTGCCAGCAGTGCGGGGGTCACAGATACGCAGTATTTT. Based on the CDR3 plus reference TRBV2 and TRBJ2-3, the full variable domain is EPEVTQTPSHQVTQMGQEVILRCVPISNHLYFYWYRQILGQKVEFLVSFYNNEISEKSEIFDDQFSVERPDGSNFTLKIRSTKLEDSAMYFCASSAGVTDTQYFGPGTRLTVL.

V usage is TRBV11-3 and J usage is TRBJ2-5, with D hard to call. Germline V gives CDR1 SGHNT, CDR2 YENEEA. With 0 bases removed from V and 4 bases from J, the gap between germline ends came to 6 bases. The CDR3 consists of 13 residues. CDR3 in amino acids: CASSLETGETQYF. CDR3 bases: TGTGCCAGCAGCTTAGAGACGGGAGAGACCCAGTACTTC.

J is TRBJ2-6 and V is TRBV29-1, with 9 bases identical to TRBD1. The CDR3 has 16 amino acids. Per the germline V gene, CDR1 is SQVTM and CDR2 is ANQGSEA. This CDR3 reads CSAVGQGIFGANVLTF. In DNA, the CDR3 is TGCAGTGCTGTCGGACAGGGGATTTTTGGGGCCAACGTCCTGACTTTC. The full variable domain, rest sourced from reference TRBV29-1 and TRBJ2-6, is SAVISQKPSRDICQRGTSLTIQCQVDSQVTMMFWYRQQPGQSLTLIATANQGSEATYESGFVIDKFPISRPNLTFSTLTVSNMSPEDSSIYLCSAVGQGIFGANVLTFGAGSRLTVL.

The chain combines TRBV5-1 with TRBJ2-7, with D perhaps TRBD2 (5 bases). V lost 0 bases and J lost 3, with 13 bases in between. The CDR3 is made up of 15 amino acids. Germline V lookup: CDR1 SGHRS, CDR2 YFSETQ. The CDR3 nucleotides read TGCGCCAGCAGCTTGGCACGGGAAGCCCTCTACGAGCAGTACTTC. Translating it yields CASSLAREALYEQYF.

V and J are TRBV11-2 and TRBJ2-1; D is ambiguous. Germline V gene sequence: CDR1 SGHAT, CDR2 FQNNGV. This CDR3 has 14 residues. V was clipped by 5 bases and J by 3 bases, with 11 bases between them. In DNA, the CDR3 is TGTGCCAGCAGCCCAGCTAGGTACTACAATGAGCAGTTCTTC. Translation: CASSPARYYNEQFF.

This chain joins TRBV19 and TRBJ2-5; D is undetermined. In germline, CDR1 is LNHDA, CDR2 SQIVND (reference sequence). V shed 0 bases and J shed 2 bases, with 7 bases lying between them. This CDR3 has 14 amino acids. The CDR3 region is CASSIDLQQETQYF. CDR3 coding DNA: TGTGCCAGTAGTATAGATCTACAGCAAGAGACCCAGTACTTC.

This clone was counted a few times. The V call is TRBV11-1, the J call TRBJ2-1; tentatively, D is TRBD2 (7 bases). The CDR3 is 11 residues long. Deletions cut 5 bases from V and 15 bases from J, with 14 bases between. The germline V gene has CDR1 SGHAT and CDR2 FQDESV (reference sequence). CDR3 in amino acids: CASSQGGAGFF. DNA of the CDR3: TGTGCCAGCAGCCAAGGGGGGGCGGGGTTCTTC.

The chain carries TRBV5-1 and TRBJ2-2; 7 nucleotides match TRBD1. The CDR3 is 17 residues long. Germline CDR1 is SGHRS and CDR2 is YFSETQ. J was trimmed by 6 bases and V by 2 bases; bases with no gene match: 13. The CDR3 protein is CASSFHSRDRGAGELFF. In nucleotides, the CDR3 is TGCGCCAGCAGCTTCCATAGCCGGGACAGAGGGGCCGGGGAGCTGTTTTTT.

The rearrangement joins TRBV28 to TRBJ1-2; no clear D. The germline V and J ends were trimmed by 1 base and 4 bases, with 10 bases remaining between them. CDR1 and CDR2 (germline): MDHEN, SYDVKM. This CDR3 region has 14 residues. The DNA for the CDR3 is TGTGCCAGCAGTTTATATACAGCCGTCTATGGCTACACCTTC. As protein: CASSLYTAVYGYTF.

This chain uses TRBV29-1 with TRBJ2-1; D perhaps matches TRBD2 (6 bases). CDR1 and CDR2 (germline): SQVTM, ANQGSEA. The germline V and J ends were trimmed by 5 bases and 9 bases, with 17 bases remaining between them. This CDR3 is 13 amino acids long. The CDR3 bases are TGCAGCGTTATGGGACTGTCGTCCGGTGAGCAGTTCTTC. It is translated as CSVMGLSSGEQFF.

This clone was seen more than once but under ten times. The chain combines TRBV29-1 with TRBJ1-4, with D tentatively TRBD1 (5 bases). The V end lost 7 bases, the J end lost 7 bases, and 10 bases lay between the germline ends. The CDR3 spans 11 residues. Looked up from germline, CDR1 is SQVTM and CDR2 is ANQGSEA. The CDR3 is CSGGEGEKLFF. The CDR3 DNA sequence: TGCAGCGGGGGGGAGGGTGAAAAACTGTTTTTT. Looking up the rest from reference TRBV29-1 and TRBJ1-4 gives the full variable domain: SAVISQKPSRDICQRGTSLTIQCQVDSQVTMMFWYRQQPGQSLTLIATANQGSEATYESGFVIDKFPISRPNLTFSTLTVSNMSPEDSSIYLCSGGEGEKLFFGSGTQLSVL.

The chain combines TRBV4-1 with TRBJ2-7, with TRBD1 matching 7 bases. V was clipped by 0 bases and J by 2 bases; unmatched bases: 4. Germline CDR1 and CDR2: MGHRA and YSYEKL. The CDR3 runs 15 residues. CDR3 in DNA: TGCGCCAGCAGCCAAGAGACAGGGTTCACCTACGAGCAGTACTTC. Amino acid sequence: CASSQETGFTYEQYF.

This clone was observed a few times. The gene calls are TRBV5-4 and TRBJ2-3; the D is unclear. The CDR3 sequence is 13 residues long. Trimming shortened V by 0 bases and J by 4 bases, and 6 bases separated the two germline ends. The germline V gene encodes CDR1 SGHNT and CDR2 YYREEE (reference sequence). For the CDR3, the DNA is TGTGCCAGCAGCTTGGGGGCCGCAGATACGCAGTATTTT. It yields the protein CASSLGAADTQYF.

Of note for this clone: The junction does not match germline at one end; this may be a read error. This specimen includes other DNA sequences encoding the same CDR3. The genes are TRBV11-3 and TRBJ2-2, with TRBD2 identical over 13 bases. Germline V gene data show CDR1 as SGHNT and CDR2 as YENEEA. The CDR3 spans 17 residues. The CDR3 spells CASSLGLAGPNTGELFF. The CDR3 nucleotides are TGCGCCAGCAGCCTGGGACTAGCGGGACCGAACACCGGGGAGCTGTTTTTT. The full variable domain, rest sourced from reference TRBV11-3 and TRBJ2-2, is EAGVVQSPRYKIIEKKQPVAFWCNPISGHNTLYWYLQNLGQGPELLIRYENEEAVDDSQLPKDRFSAERLKGVDSTLKIQPAELGDSAVYLCASSLGLAGPNTGELFFGEGSRLTVL.